This T cell receptor (beta chain) emerged from a study of blood T cell repertoires in COVID-19. The wider study: The cDNA or gDNA used as material had been derived from T cells, B-cell-depleted T cells, or PBMCs.

Data came from immunoSEQ multiplex PCR; TCRdb stores just in-frame clones and leaves some out. This table holds more than 300,000 clones, about 82% found once. CDR1 is LNHDA and CDR2 is SQIVND in the germline V gene (reference sequence). V gave up 6 bases and J gave up 2 bases, with 8 bases separating them. The CDR3 sequence is 13 residues long. Sample: peripheral blood. The V gene is TRBV19, the J gene TRBJ1-5; no reliable D call. This TCR was sampled from a woman aged 50 to 60 with acute or convalescent COVID-19. CDR3 in amino acids: CASSARGNQPQHF. The CDR3 DNA reads as TGTGCCAGTAGCGCCCGGGGCAATCAGCCCCAGCATTTT.